This note documents a single T cell receptor (beta chain) sequence. Its antigen is currently unknown. Method: immunoSEQ multiplex PCR; TCRdb's copy keeps in-frame clones and lacks some. The table has over 110,000 clones, 90% seen once; the top ten hold roughly 1.7%. V was pared by 1 base and J by 2 bases, with 0 bases of the junction left unmatched. The CDR3 has 14 amino acids. The V gene's germline CDR1 is SGHAT and CDR2 FQDESV (reference sequence). The data were obtained in a study of T cell responses to AZD1222 COVID-19 vaccine. Whole-study results and caveats: Across the whole spike, CD4 TCRs peaked at regions 160-218 and 743-854. Close to half of spike-specific TCRs reportedly recognize unmutated variant regions.

The specimen comprised peripheral blood, sampled 28 days after the second AZD1222 dose. The receptor comes from an adult who received the AZD1222 COVID-19 vaccine. The chain recombines TRBV11-1 with TRBJ2-7; 9 positions agree with TRBD2. The CDR3 DNA sequence: TGTGCCAGCAGCTTAGAGCGGGGGGCCTACGAGCAGTACTTC. The encoded protein is CASSLERGAYEQYF.